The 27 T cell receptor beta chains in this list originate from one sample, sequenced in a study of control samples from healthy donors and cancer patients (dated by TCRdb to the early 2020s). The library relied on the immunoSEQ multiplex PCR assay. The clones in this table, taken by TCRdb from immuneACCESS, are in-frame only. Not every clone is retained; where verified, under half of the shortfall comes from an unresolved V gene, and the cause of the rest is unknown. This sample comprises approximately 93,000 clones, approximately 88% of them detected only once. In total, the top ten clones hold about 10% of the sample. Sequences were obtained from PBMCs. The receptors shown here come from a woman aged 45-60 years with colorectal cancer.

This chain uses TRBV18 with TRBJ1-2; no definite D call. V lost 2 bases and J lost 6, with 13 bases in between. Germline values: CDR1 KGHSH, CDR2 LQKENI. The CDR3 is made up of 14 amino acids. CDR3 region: CASSPMSGPDGYTF. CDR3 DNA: TGTGCCAGCTCACCAATGTCAGGTCCGGATGGCTACACCTTC.

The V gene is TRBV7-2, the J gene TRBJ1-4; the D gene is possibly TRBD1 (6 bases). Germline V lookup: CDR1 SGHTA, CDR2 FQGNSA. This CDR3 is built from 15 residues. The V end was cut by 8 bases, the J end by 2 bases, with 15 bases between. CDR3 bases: TGTGCCAGCGGCGCCTCGGGGGCGACTAATGAAAAACTGTTTTTT. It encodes CASGASGATNEKLFF.

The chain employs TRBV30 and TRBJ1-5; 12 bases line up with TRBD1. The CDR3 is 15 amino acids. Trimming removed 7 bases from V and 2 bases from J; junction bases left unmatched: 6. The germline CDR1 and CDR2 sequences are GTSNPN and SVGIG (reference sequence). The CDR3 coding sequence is TGTGCCTCCGGGACAGGGGGCGCGGGCAATCAGCCCCAGCATTTT. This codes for CASGTGGAGNQPQHF.

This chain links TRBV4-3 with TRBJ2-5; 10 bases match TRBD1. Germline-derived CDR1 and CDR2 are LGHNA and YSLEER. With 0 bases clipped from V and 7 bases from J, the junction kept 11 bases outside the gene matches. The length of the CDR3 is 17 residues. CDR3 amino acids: CASSQDRPGQGLATQYF. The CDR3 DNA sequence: TGCGCCAGCAGCCAAGATAGGCCGGGACAGGGGTTGGCGACCCAGTACTTC.

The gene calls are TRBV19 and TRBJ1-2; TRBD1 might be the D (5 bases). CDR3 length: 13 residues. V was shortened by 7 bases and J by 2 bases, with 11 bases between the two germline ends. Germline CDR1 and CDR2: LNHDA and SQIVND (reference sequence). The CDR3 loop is CASTRDGNYGYTF. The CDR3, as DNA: TGTGCCAGTACTCGGGACGGCAACTATGGCTACACCTTC.

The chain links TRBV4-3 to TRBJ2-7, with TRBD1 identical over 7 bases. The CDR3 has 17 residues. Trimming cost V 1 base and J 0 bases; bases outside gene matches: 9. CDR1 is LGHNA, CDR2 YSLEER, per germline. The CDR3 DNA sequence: TGCGCCAGCAGCCAAGCGAACCCGGACAGGAACTCCTACGAGCAGTACGTC. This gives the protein CASSQANPDRNSYEQYV.

The CDR3 loop is CASSEAPGARSPLHF. In nucleotides, the CDR3 is TGTGCCAGCAGTGAAGCTCCAGGGGCTCGTTCACCCCTCCACTTT. The rearrangement joins TRBV6-1 to TRBJ1-6, with a tentative D call TRBD1 (6 bases). Deletions cut 0 bases from V and 9 bases from J, with 12 bases between. CDR1 MNHNS and CDR2 SASEGT come from the germline V gene. This CDR3 is 15 amino acids long.

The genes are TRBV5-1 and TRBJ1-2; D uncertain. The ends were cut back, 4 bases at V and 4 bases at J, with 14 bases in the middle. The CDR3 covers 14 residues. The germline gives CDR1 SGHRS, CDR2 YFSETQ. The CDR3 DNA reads TGCGCCAGCAGCCCCTACGGGGAGGCCTATGGCTACACCTTC. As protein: CASSPYGEAYGYTF.

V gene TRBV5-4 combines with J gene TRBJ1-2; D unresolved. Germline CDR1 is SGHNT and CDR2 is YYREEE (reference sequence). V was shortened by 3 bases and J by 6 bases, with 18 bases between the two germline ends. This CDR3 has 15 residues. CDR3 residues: CASSWIGVGDHGYTF. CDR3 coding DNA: TGTGCCAGCAGCTGGATTGGAGTGGGAGATCATGGCTACACCTTC.

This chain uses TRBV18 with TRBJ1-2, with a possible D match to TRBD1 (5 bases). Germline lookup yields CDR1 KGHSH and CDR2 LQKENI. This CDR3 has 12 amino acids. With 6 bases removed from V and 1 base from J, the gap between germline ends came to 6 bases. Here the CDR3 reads CASSDNNYGYTF. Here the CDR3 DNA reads TGTGCCAGCTCGGACAATAACTATGGCTACACCTTC.

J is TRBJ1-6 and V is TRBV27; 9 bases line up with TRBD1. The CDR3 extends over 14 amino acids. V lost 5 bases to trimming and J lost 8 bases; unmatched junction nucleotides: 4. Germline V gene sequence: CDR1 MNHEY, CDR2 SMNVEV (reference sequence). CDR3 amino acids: CASSRRQGDSPLHF. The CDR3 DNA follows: TGTGCCAGCAGTCGGAGACAGGGGGATTCACCCCTCCACTTT.

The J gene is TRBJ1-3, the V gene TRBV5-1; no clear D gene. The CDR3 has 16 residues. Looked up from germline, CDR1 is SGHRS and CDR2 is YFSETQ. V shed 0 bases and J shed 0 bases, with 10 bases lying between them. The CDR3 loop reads CASSLDPGFSGNTIYF. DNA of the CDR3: TGCGCCAGCAGCTTGGATCCAGGCTTCTCTGGAAACACCATATATTTT. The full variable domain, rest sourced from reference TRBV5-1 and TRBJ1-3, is KAGVTQTPRYLIKTRGQQVTLSCSPISGHRSVSWYQQTPGQGLQFLFEYFSETQRNKGNFPGRFSGRQFSNSRSEMNVSTLELGDSALYLCASSLDPGFSGNTIYFGEGSWLTVV.

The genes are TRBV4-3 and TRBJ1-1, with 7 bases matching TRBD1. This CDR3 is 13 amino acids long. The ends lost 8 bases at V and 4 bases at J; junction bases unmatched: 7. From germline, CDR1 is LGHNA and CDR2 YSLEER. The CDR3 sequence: CASGETGSTEAFF. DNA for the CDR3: TGCGCCAGCGGCGAGACAGGGAGCACTGAAGCTTTCTTT.

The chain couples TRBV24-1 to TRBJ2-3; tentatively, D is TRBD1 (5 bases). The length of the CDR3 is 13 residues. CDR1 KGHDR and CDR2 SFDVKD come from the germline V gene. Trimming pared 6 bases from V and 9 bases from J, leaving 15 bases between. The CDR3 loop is CATSTAIRQTQYF. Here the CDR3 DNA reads TGTGCCACCAGTACTGCGATAAGACAGACGCAGTATTTT.

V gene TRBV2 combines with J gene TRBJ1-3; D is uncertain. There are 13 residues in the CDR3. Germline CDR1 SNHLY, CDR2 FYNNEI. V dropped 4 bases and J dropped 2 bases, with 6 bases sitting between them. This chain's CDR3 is CASSVATGNTIYF. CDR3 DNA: TGTGCCAGCAGTGTCGCGACTGGAAACACCATATATTTT.

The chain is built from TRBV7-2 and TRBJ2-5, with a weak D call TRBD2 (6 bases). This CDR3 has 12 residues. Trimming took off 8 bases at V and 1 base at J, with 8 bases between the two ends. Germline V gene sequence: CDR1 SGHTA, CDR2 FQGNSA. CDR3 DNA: TGTGCCAGCGGGGGGTTCCAAGAGACCCAGTACTTC. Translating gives CASGGFQETQYF.

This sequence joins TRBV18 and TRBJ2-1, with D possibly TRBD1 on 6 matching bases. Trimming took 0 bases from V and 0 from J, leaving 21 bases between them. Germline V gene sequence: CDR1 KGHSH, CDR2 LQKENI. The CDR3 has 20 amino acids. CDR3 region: CASSPPSWGAQGSSYNEQFF. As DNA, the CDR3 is TGTGCCAGCTCACCACCGTCGTGGGGAGCACAGGGTAGCTCCTACAATGAGCAGTTCTTC.

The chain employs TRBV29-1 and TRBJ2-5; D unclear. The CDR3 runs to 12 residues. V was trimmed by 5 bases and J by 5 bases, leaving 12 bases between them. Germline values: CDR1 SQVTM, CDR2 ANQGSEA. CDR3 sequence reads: CSVTDHWETQYF. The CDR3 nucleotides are TGCAGCGTTACGGACCACTGGGAGACCCAGTACTTC.

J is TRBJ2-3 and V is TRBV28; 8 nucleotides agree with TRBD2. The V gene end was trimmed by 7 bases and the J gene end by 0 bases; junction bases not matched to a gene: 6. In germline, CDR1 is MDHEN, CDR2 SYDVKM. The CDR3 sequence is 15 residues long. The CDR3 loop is CASITASGSTDTQYF. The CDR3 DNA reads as TGTGCCAGCATCACGGCTAGCGGGAGCACAGATACGCAGTATTTT.

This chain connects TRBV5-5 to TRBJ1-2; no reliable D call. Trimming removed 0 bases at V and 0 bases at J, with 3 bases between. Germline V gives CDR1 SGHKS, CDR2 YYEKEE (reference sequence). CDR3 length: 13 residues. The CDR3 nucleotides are TGTGCCAGCAGCTTGGGCACTAACTATGGCTACACCTTC. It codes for CASSLGTNYGYTF.

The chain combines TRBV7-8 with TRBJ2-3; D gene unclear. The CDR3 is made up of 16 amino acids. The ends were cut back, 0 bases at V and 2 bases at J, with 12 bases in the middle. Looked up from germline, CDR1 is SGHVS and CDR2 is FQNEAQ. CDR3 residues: CASSLAAGANTDTQYF. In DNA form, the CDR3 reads TGTGCCAGCAGCTTAGCGGCAGGCGCCAACACAGATACGCAGTATTTT.

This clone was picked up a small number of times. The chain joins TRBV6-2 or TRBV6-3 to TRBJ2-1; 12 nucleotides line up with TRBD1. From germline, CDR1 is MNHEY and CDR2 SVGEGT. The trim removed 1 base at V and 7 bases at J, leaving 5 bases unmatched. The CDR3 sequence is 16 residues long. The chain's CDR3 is CASSYLGQGARNEQFF. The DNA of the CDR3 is TGTGCCAGCAGTTACTTGGGACAGGGGGCAAGAAATGAGCAGTTCTTC.

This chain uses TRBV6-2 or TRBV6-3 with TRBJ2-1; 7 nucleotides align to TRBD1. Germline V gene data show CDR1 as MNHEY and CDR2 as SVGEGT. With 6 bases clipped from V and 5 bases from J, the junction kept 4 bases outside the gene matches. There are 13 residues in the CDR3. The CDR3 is CASSPGTDNEQFF. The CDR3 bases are TGTGCCAGCAGCCCCGGGACAGACAATGAGCAGTTCTTC.

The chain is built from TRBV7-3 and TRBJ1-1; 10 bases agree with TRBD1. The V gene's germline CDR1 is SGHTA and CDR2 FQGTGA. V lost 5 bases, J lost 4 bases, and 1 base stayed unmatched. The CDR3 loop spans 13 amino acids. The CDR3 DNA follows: TGTGCCAGCAGCCGGACAGGGGGCACTGAAGCTTTCTTT. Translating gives CASSRTGGTEAFF.

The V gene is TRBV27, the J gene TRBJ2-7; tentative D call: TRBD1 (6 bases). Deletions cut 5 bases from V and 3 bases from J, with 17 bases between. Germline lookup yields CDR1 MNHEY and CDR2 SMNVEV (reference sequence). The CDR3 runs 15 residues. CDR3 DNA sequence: TGTGCCAGCAGTCACCCTCAGGACAGAGTCTACGAGCAGTACGTC. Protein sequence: CASSHPQDRVYEQYV.

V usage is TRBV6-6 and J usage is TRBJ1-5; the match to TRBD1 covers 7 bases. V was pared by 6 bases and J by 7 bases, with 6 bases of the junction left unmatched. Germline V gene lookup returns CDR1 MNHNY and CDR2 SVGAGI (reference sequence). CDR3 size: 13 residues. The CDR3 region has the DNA TGTGCCAGCAGCCCCGACAGGGTGCAGCCCCAGCATTTT. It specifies CASSPDRVQPQHF.

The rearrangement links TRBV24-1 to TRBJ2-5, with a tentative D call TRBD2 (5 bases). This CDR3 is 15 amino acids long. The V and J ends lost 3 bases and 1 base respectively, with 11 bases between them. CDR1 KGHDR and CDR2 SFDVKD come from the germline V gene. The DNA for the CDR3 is TGTGCCACCAGTGATCACCGGGCGGGCCAAGAGACCCAGTACTTC. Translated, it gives CATSDHRAGQETQYF.